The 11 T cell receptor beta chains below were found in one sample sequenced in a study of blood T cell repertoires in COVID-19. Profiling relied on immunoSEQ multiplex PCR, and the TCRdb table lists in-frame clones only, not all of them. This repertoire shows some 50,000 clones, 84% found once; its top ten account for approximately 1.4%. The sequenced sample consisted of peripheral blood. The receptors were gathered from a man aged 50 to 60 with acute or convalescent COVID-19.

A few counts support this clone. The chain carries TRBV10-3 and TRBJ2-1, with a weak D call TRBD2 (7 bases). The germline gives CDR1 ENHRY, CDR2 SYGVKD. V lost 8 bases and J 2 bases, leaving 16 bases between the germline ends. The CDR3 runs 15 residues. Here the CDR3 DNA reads TGTGCCATCGATGGCGGGCGGGGGCCCTACAATGAGCAGTTCTTC. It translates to CAIDGGRGPYNEQFF.

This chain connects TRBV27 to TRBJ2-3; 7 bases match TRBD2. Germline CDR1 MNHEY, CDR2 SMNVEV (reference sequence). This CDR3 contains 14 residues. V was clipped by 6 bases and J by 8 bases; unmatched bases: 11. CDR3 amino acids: CASRALAEAPTQYF. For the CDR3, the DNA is TGTGCCAGCAGAGCGCTAGCGGAAGCCCCTACGCAGTATTTT.

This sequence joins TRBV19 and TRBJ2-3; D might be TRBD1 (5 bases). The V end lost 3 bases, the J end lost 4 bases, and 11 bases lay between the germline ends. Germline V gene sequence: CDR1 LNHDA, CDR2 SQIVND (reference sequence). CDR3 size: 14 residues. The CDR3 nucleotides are TGTGCCAGTAGTATTCGGCAGGGCGCAGATACGCAGTATTTT. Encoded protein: CASSIRQGADTQYF.

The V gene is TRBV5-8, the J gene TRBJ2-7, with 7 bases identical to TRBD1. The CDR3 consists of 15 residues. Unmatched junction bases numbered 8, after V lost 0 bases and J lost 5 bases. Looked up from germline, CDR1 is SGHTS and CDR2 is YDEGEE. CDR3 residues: CASSLEGARLNEQYF. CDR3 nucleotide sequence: TGTGCCAGCAGCTTGGAGGGGGCGCGACTAAACGAGCAGTACTTC.

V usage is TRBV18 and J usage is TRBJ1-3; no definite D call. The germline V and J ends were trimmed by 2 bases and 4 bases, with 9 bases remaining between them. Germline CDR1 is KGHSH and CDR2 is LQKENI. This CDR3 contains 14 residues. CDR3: CASSPNPPGNTIYF. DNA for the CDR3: TGTGCCAGCTCACCAAATCCCCCGGGAAACACCATATATTTT.

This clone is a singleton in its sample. The CDR3 spells CASSPRSTEAFF. The CDR3 bases are TGTGCCAGCAGCCCGAGGAGCACTGAAGCTTTCTTT. V usage is TRBV5-8 and J usage is TRBJ1-1; unclear D gene. V lost 4 bases and J 4 bases, leaving 8 bases between the germline ends. Germline assignment: CDR1 SGHTS and CDR2 YDEGEE. The length of the CDR3 is 12 residues.

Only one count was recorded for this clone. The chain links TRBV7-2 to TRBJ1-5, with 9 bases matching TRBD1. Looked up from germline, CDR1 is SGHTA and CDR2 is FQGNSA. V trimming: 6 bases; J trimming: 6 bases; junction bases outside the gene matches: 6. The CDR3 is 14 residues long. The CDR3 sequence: CASRGTGPGQPQHF. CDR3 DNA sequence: TGTGCCAGCAGAGGGACAGGGCCAGGTCAGCCCCAGCATTTT.

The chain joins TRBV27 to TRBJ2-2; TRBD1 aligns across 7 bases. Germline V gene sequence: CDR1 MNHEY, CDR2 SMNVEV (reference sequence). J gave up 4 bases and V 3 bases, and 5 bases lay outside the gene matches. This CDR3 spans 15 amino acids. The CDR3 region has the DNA TGTGCCAGCAGTTTTGGGGACAGAACCACCGGGGAGCTGTTTTTT. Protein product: CASSFGDRTTGELFF.

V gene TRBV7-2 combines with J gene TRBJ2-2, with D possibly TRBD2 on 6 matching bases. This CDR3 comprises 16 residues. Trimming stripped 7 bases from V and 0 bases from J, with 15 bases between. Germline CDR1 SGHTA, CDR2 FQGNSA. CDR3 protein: CASTRWGGTNTGELFF. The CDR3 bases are TGTGCCAGCACCCGTTGGGGCGGGACGAACACCGGGGAGCTGTTTTTT.

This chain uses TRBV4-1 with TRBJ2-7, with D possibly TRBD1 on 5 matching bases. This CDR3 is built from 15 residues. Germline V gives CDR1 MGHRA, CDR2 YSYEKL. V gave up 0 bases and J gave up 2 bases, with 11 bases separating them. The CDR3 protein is CASSQDPGHPYEQYF. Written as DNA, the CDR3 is TGCGCCAGCAGCCAAGACCCCGGACACCCCTACGAGCAGTACTTC.

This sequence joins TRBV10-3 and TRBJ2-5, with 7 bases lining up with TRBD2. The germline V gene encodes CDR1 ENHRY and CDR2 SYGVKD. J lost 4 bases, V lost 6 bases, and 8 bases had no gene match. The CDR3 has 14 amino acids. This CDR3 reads CAIRPSGNVETQYF. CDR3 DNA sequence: TGTGCCATCAGGCCAAGCGGGAACGTAGAGACCCAGTACTTC.